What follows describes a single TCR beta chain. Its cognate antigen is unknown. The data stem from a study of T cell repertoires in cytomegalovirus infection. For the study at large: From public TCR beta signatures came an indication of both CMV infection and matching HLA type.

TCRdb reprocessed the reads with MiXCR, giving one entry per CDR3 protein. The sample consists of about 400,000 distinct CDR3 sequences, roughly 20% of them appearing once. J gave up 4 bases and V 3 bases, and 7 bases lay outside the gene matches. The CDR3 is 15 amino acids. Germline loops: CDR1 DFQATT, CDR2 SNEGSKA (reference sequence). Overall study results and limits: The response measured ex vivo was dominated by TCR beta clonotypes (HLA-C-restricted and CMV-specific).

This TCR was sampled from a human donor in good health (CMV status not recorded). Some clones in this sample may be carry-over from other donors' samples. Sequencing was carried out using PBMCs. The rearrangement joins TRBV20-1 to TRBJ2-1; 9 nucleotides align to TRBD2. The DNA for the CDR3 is TGCAGTGCTAGCGTTTCAGGACTAGCGTACAATGAGCAGTTCTTC. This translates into CSASVSGLAYNEQFF.